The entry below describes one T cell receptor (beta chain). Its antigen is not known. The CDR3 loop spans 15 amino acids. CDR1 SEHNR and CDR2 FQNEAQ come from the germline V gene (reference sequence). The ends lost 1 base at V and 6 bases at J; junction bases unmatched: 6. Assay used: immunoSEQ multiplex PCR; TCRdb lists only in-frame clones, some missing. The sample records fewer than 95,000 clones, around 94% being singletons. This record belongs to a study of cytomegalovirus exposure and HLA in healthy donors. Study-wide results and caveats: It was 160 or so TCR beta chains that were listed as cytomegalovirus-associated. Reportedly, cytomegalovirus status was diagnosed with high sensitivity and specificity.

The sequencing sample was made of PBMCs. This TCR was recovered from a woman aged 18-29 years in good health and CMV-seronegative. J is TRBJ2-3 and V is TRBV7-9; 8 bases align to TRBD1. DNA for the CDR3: TGTGCCAGCAGCTTAGATCAGGGGGCAAAGGATACGCAGTATTTT. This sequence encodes CASSLDQGAKDTQYF. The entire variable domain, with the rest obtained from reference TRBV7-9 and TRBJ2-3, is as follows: DTGVSQNPRHKITKRGQNVTFRCDPISEHNRLYWYRQTLGQGPEFLTYFQNEAQLEKSRLLSDRFSAERPKGSFSTLEIQRTEQGDSAMYLCASSLDQGAKDTQYFGPGTRLTVL.